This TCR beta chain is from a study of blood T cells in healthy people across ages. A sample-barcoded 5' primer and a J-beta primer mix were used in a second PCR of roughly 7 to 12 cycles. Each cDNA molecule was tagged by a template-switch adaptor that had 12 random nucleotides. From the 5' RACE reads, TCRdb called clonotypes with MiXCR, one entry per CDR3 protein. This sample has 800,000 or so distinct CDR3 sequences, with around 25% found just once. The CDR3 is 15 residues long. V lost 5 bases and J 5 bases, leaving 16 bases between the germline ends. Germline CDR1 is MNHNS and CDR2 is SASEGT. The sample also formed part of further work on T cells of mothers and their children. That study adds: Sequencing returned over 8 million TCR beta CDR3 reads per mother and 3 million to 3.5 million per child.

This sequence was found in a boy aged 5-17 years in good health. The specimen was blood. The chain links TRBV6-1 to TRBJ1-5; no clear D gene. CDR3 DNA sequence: TGTGCCAGCAGTTCCCGACAAGTATCGTATCAGCCCCAGCATTTT. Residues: CASSSRQVSYQPQHF.